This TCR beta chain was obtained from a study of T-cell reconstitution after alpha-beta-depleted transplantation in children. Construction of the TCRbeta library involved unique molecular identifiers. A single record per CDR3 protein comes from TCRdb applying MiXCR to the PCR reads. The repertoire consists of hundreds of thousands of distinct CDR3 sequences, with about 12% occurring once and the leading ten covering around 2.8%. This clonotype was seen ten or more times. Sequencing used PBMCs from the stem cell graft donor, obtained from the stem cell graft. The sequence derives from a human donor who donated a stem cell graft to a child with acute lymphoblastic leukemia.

CDR3 nucleotides: TGCAGTGCGACCCAGGGGGACCCAGGTGGGGCCAACGTCCTGACTTTC. It yields the protein CSATQGDPGGANVLTF. The rearrangement uses TRBV20-1 and TRBJ2-6, with TRBD1 matching over 7 bases. CDR1 and CDR2 from the germline V gene are DFQATT and SNEGSKA (reference sequence). J was trimmed by 3 bases and V by 6 bases; bases with no gene match: 11. There are 16 residues in the CDR3.